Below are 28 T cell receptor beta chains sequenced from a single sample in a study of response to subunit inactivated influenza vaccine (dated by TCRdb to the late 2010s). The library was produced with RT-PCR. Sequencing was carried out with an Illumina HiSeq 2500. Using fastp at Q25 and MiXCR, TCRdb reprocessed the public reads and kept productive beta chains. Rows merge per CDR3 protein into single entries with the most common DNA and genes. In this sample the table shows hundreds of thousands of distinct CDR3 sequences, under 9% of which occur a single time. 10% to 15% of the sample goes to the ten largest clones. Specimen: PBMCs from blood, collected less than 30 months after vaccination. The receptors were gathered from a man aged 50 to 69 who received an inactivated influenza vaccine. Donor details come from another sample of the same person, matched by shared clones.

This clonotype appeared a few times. DNA for the CDR3: TGTGCCAGCAGCTTAGTCGGAGGACAGGGCTACATTCAGTACTTC. Encoded protein: CASSLVGGQGYIQYF. This chain uses TRBV11-2 with TRBJ2-4, with 8 nucleotides matching TRBD1. The CDR3 totals 15 residues. In germline, CDR1 is SGHAT, CDR2 FQNNGV. Unmatched junction bases numbered 7, after V lost 1 base and J lost 8 bases.

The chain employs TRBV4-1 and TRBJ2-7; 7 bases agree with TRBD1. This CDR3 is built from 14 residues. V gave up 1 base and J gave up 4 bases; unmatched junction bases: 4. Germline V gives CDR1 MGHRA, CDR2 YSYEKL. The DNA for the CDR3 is TGCGCCAGCAGCCAAGCCGAACAGGGGTACGAGCAGTACTTC. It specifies CASSQAEQGYEQYF.

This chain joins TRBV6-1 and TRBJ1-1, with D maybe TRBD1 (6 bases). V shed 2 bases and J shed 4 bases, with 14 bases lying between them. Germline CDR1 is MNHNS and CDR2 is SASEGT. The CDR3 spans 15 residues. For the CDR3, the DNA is TGTGCCAGCAGTGAAACGGACAGCTGGAGCACTGAAGCTTTCTTT. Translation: CASSETDSWSTEAFF.

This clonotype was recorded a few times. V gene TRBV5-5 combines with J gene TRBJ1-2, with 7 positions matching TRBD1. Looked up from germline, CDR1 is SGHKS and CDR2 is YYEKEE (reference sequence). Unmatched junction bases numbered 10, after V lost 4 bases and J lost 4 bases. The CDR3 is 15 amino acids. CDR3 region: CASSPSRTGAYGYTF. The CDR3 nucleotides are TGTGCCAGCAGCCCGTCACGGACAGGTGCCTATGGCTACACCTTC.

As DNA, the CDR3 is TGTGCCAGCTCATTCGGGAGATTAGGGGGTGAGCAGTTCTTC. Its translation: CASSFGRLGGEQFF. This chain uses TRBV18 with TRBJ2-1; D is perhaps TRBD1 or TRBD2 (6 bases each). Germline V gene lookup returns CDR1 KGHSH and CDR2 LQKENI. Trimming cost V 5 bases and J 9 bases, with 17 bases left between them. There are 14 residues in the CDR3.

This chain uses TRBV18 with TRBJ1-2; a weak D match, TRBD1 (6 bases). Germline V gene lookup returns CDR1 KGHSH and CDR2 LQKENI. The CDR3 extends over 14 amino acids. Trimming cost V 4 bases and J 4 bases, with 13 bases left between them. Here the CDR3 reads CASSHPGHFYGYTF. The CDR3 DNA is TGTGCCAGCTCACACCCGGGACATTTCTATGGCTACACCTTC.

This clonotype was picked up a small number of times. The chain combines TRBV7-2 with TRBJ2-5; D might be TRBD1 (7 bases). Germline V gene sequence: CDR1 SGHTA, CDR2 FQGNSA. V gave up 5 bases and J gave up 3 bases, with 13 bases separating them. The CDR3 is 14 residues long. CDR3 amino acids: CASSPGGLKETQYF. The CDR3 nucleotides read TGTGCCAGCAGCCCAGGGGGGCTTAAAGAGACCCAGTACTTC.

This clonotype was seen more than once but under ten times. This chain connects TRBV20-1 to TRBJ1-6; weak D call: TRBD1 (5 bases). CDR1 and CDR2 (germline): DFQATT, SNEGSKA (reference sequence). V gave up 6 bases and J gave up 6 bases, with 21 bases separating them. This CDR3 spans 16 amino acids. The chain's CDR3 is CSARSPGRVGNSPLHF. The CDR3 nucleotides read TGCAGTGCCCGCTCCCCGGGCAGGGTGGGTAATTCACCCCTCCACTTT.

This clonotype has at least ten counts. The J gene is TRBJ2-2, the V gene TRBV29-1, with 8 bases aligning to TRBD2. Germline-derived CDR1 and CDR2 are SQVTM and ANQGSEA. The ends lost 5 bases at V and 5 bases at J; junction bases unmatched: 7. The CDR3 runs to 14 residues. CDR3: CSVHVGRGTGELFF. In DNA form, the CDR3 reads TGCAGCGTTCACGTCGGGAGGGGAACCGGGGAGCTGTTTTTT.

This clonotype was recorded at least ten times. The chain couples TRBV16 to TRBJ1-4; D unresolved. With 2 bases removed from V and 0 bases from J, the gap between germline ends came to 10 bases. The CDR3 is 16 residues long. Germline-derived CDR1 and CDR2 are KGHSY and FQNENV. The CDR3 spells CASSQRTLATNEKLFF. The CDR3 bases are TGTGCCAGCAGCCAAAGGACCCTTGCAACTAATGAAAAACTGTTTTTT.

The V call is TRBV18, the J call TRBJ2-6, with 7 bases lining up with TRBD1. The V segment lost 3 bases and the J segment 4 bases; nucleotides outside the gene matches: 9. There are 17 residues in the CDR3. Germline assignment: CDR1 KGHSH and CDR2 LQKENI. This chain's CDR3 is CASSPRTGEGGANVLTF. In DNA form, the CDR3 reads TGTGCCAGCTCACCCCGGACAGGTGAGGGAGGGGCCAACGTCCTGACTTTC.

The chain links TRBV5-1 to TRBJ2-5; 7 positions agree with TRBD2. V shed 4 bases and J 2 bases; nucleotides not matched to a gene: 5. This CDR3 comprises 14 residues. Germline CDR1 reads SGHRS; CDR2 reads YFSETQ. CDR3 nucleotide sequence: TGCGCCAGCAGCCCAACTAGCGCTCAAGAGACCCAGTACTTC. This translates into CASSPTSAQETQYF.

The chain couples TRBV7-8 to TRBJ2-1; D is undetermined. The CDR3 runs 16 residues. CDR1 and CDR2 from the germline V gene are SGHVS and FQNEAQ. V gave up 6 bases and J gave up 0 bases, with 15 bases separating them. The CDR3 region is CASSPPGRTSYNEQFF. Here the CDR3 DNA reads TGTGCCAGCAGTCCTCCCGGCAGGACCTCCTACAATGAGCAGTTCTTC.

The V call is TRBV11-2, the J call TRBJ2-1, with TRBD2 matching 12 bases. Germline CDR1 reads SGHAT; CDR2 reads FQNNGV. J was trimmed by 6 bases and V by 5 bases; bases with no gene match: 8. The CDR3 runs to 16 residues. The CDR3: CASSPNRLAGVNEQFF. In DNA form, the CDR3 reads TGTGCCAGCAGCCCGAACCGACTAGCGGGGGTCAATGAGCAGTTCTTC. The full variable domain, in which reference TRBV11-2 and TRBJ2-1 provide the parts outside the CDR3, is EAGVAQSPRYKIIEKRQSVAFWCNPISGHATLYWYQQILGQGPKLLIQFQNNGVVDDSQLPKDRFSAERLKGVDSTLKIQPAKLEDSAVYLCASSPNRLAGVNEQFFGPGTRLTVL.

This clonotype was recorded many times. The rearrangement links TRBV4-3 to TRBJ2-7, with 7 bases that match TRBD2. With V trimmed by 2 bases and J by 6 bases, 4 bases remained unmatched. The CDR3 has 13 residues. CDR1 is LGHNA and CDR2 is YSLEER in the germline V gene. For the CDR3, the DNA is TGCGCCAGCAGCCAATTAGGGAGGGCCGAGCAGTACTTC. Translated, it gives CASSQLGRAEQYF.

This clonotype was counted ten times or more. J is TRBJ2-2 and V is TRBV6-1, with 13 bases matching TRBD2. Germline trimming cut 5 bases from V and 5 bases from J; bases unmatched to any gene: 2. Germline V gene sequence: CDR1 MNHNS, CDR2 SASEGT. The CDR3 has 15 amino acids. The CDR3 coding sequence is TGTGCCAGCAGTCCGACTAGCGGGGGGACCGGGGAGCTGTTTTTT. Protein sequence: CASSPTSGGTGELFF.

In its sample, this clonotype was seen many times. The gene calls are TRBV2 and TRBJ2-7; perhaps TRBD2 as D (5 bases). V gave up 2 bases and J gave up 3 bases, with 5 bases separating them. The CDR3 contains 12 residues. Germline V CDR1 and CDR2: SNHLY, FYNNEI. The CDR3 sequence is CASSERGYEQYF. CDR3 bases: TGTGCCAGCAGTGAACGGGGCTACGAGCAGTACTTC.

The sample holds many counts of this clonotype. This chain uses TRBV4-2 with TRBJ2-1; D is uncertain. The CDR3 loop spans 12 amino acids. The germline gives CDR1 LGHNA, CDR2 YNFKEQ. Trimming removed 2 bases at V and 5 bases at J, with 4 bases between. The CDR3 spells CASSQYNNEQFF. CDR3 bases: TGTGCCAGCAGCCAATATAACAATGAGCAGTTCTTC.

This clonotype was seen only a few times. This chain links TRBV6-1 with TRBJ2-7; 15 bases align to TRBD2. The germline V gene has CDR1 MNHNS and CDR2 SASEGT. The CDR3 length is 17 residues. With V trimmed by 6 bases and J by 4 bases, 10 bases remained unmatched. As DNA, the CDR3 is TGTGCCAGCAGACCTGGACTAGCGGGAGGGCCAAAGTACGAGCAGTACTTC. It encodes CASRPGLAGGPKYEQYF.

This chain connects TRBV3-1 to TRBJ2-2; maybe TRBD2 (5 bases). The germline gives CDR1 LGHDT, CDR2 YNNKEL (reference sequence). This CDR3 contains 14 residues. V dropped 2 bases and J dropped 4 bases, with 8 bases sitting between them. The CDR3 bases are TGTGCCAGCAGCCAATATGGAGGCACCGGGGAGCTGTTTTTT. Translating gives CASSQYGGTGELFF.

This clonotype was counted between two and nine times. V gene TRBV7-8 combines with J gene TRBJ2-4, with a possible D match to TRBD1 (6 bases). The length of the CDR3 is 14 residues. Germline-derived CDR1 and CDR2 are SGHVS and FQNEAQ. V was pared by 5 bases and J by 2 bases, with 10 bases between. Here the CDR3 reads CASSPQGPKNIQYF. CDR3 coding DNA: TGTGCCAGCAGCCCGCAGGGGCCCAAAAACATTCAGTACTTC.

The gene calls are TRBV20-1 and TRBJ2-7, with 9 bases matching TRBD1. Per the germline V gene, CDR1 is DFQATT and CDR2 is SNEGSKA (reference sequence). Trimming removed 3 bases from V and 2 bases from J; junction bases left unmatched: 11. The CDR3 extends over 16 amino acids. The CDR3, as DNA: TGCAGTGCTAGTGCCCCCTCCGGGACAGGGCCCTACGAGCAGTACTTC. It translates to CSASAPSGTGPYEQYF.

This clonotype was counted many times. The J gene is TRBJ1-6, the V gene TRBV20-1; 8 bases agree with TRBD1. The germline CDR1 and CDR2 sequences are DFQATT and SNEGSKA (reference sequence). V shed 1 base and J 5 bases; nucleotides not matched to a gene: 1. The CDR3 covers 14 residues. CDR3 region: CSARGTGHNSPLHF. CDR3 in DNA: TGCAGTGCTAGAGGGACAGGGCATAATTCACCCCTCCACTTT.

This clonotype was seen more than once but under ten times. CDR3 residues: CASSSRGDTEAFF. CDR3 nucleotide sequence: TGCGCCAGCAGTTCCAGGGGGGACACTGAAGCTTTCTTT. J is TRBJ1-1 and V is TRBV5-1; 7 bases map to TRBD1. The length of the CDR3 is 13 residues. The germline V gene has CDR1 SGHRS and CDR2 YFSETQ. V lost 5 bases, J lost 3 bases, and 4 bases stayed unmatched.

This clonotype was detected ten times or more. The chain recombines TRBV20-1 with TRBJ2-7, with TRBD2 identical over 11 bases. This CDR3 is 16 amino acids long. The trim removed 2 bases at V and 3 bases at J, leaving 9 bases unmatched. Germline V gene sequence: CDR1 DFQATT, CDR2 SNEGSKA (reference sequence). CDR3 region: CSARQGMGLADYEQYF. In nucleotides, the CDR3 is TGCAGTGCTAGACAGGGAATGGGACTAGCGGACTACGAGCAGTACTTC.

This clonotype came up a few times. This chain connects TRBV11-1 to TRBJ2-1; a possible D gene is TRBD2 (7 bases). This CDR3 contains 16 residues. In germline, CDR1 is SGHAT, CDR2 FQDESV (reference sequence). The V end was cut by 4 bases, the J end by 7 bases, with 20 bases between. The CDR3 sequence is CASSSPPGGSYNEQFF. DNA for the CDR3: TGTGCCAGCAGCTCTCCTCCGGGGGGCTCTTATAATGAGCAGTTCTTC.

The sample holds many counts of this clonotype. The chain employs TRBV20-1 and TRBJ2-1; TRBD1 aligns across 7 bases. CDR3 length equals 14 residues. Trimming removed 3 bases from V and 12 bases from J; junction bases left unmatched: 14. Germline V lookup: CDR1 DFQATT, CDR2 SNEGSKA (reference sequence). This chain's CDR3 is CSASATDKGAGQFF. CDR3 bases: TGCAGTGCTAGCGCAACCGACAAGGGGGCAGGGCAGTTCTTC.

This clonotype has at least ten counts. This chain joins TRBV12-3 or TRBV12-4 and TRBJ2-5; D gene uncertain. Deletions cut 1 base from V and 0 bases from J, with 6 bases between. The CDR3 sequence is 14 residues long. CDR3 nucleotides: TGTGCCAGCAGTTTAGAAAGTTACCAAGAGACCCAGTACTTC. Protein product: CASSLESYQETQYF.